The text below deals with one TCR beta chain. This specimen comes from a study of blood T cell repertoires in COVID-19. Study background: Whether acute or convalescent, the COVID-19 samples came from the United States, Italy and Spain. In each case, the material was cDNA or gDNA derived from T cells, B-cell-depleted T cells, or PBMCs.

Germline V CDR1 and CDR2: SGHTA, FQGNSA. V dropped 1 base and J dropped 3 bases, with 13 bases sitting between them. This CDR3 comprises 15 residues. Seattle participants joined during active infection and were tracked over time. Original analysis: Researchers report that nucleated cell counts were estimated from reference gene primer amplification. TCRdb keeps only in-frame clones here, not all; method: immunoSEQ multiplex PCR. V, J and clone size reflect that table, while D and trimming were determined from the DNA. The sample yields about 200,000 clones, 75% to 85% seen once. J is TRBJ2-7 and V is TRBV7-2, with D perhaps matching TRBD1 (6 bases). The clonotype originates from a woman in her 70s with COVID-19, enrolled during active disease. Specimen: peripheral blood. CDR3 amino acids: CASSLGRGTFYEQYF. CDR3 bases: TGTGCCAGCAGCTTAGGCAGGGGTACTTTCTACGAGCAGTACTTC.